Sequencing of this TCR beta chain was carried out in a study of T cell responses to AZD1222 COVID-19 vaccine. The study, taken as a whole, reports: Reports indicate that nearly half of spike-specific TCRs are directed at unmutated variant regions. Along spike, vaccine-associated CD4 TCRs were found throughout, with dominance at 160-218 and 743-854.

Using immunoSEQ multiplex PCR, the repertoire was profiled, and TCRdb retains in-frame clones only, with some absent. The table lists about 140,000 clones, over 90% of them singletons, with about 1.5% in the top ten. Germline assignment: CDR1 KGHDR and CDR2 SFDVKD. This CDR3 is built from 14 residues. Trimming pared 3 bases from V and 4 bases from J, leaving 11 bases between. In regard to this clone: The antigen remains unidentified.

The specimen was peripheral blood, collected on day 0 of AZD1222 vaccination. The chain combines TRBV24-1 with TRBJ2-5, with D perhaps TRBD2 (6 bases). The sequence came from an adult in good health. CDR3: CATSDRRAGETQYF. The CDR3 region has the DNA TGTGCCACCAGTGATAGGAGGGCAGGAGAGACCCAGTACTTC.